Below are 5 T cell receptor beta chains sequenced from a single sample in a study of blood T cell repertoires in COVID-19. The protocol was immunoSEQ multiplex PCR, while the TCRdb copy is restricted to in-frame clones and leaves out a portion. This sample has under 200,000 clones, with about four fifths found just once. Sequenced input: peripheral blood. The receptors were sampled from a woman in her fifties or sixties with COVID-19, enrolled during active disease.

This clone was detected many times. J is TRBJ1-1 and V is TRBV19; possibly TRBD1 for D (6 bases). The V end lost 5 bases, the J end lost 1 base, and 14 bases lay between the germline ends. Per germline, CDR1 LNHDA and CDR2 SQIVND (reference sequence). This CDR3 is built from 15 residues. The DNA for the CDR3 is TGTGCCAGTAGTTTCCAGGCAGGGGCGAACACTGAAGCTTTCTTT. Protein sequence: CASSFQAGANTEAFF.

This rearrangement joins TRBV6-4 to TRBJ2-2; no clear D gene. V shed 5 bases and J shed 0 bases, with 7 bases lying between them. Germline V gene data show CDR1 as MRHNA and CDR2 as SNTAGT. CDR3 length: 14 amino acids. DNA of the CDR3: TGTGCCAGCAGTTTAGCAGCGAACACCGGGGAGCTGTTTTTT. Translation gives CASSLAANTGELFF.

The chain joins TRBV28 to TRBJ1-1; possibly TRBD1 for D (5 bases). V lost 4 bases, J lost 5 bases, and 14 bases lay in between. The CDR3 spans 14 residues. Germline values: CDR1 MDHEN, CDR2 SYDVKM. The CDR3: CASSSQGVGTEAFF. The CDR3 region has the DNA TGTGCCAGCAGTTCCCAGGGCGTAGGGACTGAAGCTTTCTTT.

Written as DNA, the CDR3 is TGTGCCAGCAGCTCCGAGAGGCCGCCGCTCGCTGAAGCTTTCTTT. Translation gives CASSSERPPLAEAFF. The chain uses TRBV11-1 and TRBJ1-1; D gene uncertain. V was pared by 4 bases and J by 6 bases, with 18 bases between. The V gene's germline CDR1 is SGHAT and CDR2 FQDESV (reference sequence). The length of the CDR3 is 15 residues.

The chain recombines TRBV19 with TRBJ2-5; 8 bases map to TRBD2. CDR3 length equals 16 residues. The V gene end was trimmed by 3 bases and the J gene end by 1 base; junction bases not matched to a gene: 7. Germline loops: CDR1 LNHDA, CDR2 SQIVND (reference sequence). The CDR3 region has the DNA TGTGCCAGTAGTATGGTTACGAGCGGGGGCCAAGAGACCCAGTACTTC. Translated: CASSMVTSGGQETQYF.